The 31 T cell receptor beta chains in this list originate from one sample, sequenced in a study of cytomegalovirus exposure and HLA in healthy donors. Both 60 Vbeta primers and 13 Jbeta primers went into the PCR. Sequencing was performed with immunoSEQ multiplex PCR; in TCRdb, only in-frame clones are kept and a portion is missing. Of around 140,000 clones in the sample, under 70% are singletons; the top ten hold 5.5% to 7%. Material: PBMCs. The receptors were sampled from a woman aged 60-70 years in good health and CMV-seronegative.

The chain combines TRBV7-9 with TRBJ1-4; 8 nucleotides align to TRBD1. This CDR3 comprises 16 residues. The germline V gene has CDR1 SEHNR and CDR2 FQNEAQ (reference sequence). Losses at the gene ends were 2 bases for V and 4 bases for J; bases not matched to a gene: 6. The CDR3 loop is CASSLSGGQGNEKLFF. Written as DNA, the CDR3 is TGTGCCAGCAGCTTAAGTGGAGGACAGGGTAATGAAAAACTGTTTTTT.

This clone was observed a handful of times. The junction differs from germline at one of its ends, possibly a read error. The CDR3 nucleotides read TGTTCCAGCAGCCACCCGGGTCCAGCCGAGACCCAGTACTTC. Translation gives CSSSHPGPAETQYF. This chain links TRBV7-9 with TRBJ2-5; D is unclear. CDR1 is SEHNR, CDR2 FQNEAQ, per germline (reference sequence). The CDR3 has 14 amino acids.

The CDR3 reads CASSSGSGNTDTQYF. CDR3 sequence (DNA): TGCGCCAGCAGCTCGGGTAGCGGGAATACAGATACGCAGTATTTT. The chain recombines TRBV5-1 with TRBJ2-3; 8 positions agree with TRBD2. V lost 3 bases and J lost 3; bases outside the gene matches: 6. Germline V gene lookup returns CDR1 SGHRS and CDR2 YFSETQ. This CDR3 region has 15 residues.

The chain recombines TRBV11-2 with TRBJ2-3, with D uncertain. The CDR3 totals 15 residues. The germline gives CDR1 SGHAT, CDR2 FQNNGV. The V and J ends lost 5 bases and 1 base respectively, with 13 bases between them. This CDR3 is CASSPGFKRTDTQYF. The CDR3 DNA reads TGTGCCAGCAGCCCCGGTTTCAAGCGCACAGATACGCAGTATTTT.

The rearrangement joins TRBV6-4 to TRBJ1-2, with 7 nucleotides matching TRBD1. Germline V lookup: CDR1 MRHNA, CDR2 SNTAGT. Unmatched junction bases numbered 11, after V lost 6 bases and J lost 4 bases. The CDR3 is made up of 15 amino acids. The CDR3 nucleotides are TGTGCCAGCAGACTAACTCTAGGGGGCGGCTATGGCTACACCTTC. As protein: CASRLTLGGGYGYTF.

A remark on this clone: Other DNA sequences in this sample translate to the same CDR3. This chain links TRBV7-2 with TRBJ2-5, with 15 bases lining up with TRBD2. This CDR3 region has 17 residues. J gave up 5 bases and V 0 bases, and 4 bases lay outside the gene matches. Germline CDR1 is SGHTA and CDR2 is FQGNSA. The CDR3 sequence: CASSLAGLAGGQETQYF. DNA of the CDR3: TGTGCCAGCAGCTTAGCGGGACTAGCGGGGGGACAGGAGACCCAGTACTTC.

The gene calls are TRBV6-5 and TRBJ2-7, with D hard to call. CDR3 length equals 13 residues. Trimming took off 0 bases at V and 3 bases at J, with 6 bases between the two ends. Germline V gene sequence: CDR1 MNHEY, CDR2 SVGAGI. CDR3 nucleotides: TGTGCCAGCAGTTACTCGAGAAGCTACGAGCAGTACTTC. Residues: CASSYSRSYEQYF.

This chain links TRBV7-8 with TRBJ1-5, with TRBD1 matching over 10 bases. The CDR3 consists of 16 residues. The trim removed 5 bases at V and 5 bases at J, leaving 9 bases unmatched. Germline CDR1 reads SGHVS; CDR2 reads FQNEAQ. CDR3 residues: CASSPTTGGIDQPQHF. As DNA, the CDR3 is TGTGCCAGCAGCCCGACGACAGGGGGCATTGATCAGCCCCAGCATTTT.

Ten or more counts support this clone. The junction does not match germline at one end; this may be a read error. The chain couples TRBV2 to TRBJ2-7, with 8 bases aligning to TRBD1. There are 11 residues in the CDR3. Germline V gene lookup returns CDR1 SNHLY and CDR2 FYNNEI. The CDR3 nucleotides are TGTGCCAGCAGTCCACGCGGGACAGGTGGGTTC. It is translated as CASSPRGTGGF. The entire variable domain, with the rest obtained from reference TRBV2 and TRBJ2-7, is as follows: EPEVTQTPSHQVTQMGQEVILRCVPISNHLYFYWYRQILGQKVEFLVSFYNNEISEKSEIFDDQFSVERPDGSNFTLKIRSTKLEDSAMYFCASSPRGTGGFGPGTRLTVT.

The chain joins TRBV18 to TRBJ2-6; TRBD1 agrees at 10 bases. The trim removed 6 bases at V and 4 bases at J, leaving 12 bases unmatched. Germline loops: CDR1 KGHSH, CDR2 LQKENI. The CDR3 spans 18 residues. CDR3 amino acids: CASSFYSGQGTGANVLTF. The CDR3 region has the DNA TGTGCCAGCTCCTTCTACTCGGGACAGGGGACCGGGGCCAACGTCCTGACTTTC. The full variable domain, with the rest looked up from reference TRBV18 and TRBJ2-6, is NAGVMQNPRHLVRRRGQEARLRCSPMKGHSHVYWYRQLPEEGLKFMVYLQKENIIDESGMPKERFSAEFPKEGPSILRIQQVVRGDSAAYFCASSFYSGQGTGANVLTFGAGSRLTVL.

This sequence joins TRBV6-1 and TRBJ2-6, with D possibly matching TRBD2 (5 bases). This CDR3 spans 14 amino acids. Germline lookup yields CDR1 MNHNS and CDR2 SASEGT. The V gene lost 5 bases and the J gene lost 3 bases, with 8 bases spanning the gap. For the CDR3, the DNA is TGTGCCAGCAGTCCCAGCGGTGGGGCCAACGTCCTGACTTTC. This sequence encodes CASSPSGGANVLTF.

CDR3 in amino acids: CASSLSGDTAFNSPLHF. CDR3 DNA sequence: TGTGCCAGCAGCTTAAGTGGGGACACAGCTTTTAATTCACCCCTCCACTTT. The chain couples TRBV7-2 to TRBJ1-6; TRBD1 might be the D (6 bases). The CDR3 consists of 17 residues. Deletions cut 2 bases from V and 6 bases from J, with 17 bases between. Per germline, CDR1 SGHTA and CDR2 FQGNSA.

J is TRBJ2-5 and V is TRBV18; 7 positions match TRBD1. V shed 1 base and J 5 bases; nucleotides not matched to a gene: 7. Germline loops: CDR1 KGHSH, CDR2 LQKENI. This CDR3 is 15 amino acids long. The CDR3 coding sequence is TGTGCCAGCTCACCACGGTCACGACAGGGCGAGACCCAGTACTTC. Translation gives CASSPRSRQGETQYF.

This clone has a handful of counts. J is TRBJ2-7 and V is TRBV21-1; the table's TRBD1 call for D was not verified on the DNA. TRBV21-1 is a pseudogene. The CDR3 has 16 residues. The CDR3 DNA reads TGTGCCAGCAGCAAAGTTGGGGCCTACCCTTCCTACGAGCAGTACTTC. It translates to CASSKVGAYPSYEQYF.

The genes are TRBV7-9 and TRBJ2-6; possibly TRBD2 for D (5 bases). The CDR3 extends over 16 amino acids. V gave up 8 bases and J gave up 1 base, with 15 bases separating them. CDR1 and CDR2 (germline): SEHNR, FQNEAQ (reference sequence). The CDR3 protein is CASQTTGGSGANVLTF. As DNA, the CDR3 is TGTGCCAGCCAAACGACGGGCGGGTCTGGGGCCAACGTCCTGACTTTC.

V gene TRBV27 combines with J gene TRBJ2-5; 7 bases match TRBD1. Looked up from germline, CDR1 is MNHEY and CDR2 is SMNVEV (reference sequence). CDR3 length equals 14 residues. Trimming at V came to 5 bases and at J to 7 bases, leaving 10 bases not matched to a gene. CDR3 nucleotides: TGTGCCAGCAGTCAAACAGGGGCCAAGCGGACCCAGTACTTC. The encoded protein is CASSQTGAKRTQYF.

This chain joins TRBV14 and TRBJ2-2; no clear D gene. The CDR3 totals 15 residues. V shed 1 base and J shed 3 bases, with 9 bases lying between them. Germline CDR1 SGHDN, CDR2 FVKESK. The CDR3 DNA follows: TGTGCCAGCAGCCAAGTGGCGGTGTACACCGGGGAGCTGTTTTTT. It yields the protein CASSQVAVYTGELFF.

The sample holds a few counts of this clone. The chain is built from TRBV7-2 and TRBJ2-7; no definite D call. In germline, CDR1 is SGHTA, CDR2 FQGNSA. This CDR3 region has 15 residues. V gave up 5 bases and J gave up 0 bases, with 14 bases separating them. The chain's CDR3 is CASSPEPLSSYEQYF. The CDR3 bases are TGTGCCAGCAGCCCAGAACCCCTCAGCTCCTACGAGCAGTACTTC.

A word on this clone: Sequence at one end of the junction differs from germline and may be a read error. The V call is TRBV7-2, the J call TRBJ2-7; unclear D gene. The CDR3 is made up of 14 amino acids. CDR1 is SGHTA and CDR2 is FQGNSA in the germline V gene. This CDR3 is CASSLSVSSCEQYF. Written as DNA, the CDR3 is TGTGCCAGCAGCTTAAGTGTGAGCTCCTGCGAGCAGTACTTC.

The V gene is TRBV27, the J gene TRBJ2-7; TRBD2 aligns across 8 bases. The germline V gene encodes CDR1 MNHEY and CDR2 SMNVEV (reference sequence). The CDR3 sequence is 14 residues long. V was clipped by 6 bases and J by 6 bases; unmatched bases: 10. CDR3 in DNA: TGTGCCAGCAGGGCAAGCGGGGGCCCCCTCGAGCAGTACTTC. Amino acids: CASRASGGPLEQYF.

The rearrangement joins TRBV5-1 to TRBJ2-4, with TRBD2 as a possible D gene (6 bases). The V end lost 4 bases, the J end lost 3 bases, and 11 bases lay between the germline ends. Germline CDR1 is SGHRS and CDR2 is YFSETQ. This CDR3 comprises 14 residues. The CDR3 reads CASSLPSVKNIQYF. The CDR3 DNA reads TGCGCCAGCAGCCTCCCTAGCGTCAAAAACATTCAGTACTTC.

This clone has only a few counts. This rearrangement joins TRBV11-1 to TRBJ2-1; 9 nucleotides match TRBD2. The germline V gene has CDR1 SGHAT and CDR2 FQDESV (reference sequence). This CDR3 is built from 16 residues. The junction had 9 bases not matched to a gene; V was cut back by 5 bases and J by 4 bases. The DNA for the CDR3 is TGTGCCAGCAGCGGGAGGTGGCGGGGGGGTTACAATGAGCAGTTCTTC. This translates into CASSGRWRGGYNEQFF.

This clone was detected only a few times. CDR3 protein: CVRSHPGQGTHSNQPQHF. DNA of the CDR3: TGTGTCAGAAGTCATCCGGGACAGGGGACCCATAGCAATCAGCCCCAGCATTTT. The chain is built from TRBV7-5 and TRBJ1-5; the table's TRBD1 call for D was not verified on the DNA. TRBV7-5 is assigned pseudogene status. The CDR3 is made up of 18 amino acids.

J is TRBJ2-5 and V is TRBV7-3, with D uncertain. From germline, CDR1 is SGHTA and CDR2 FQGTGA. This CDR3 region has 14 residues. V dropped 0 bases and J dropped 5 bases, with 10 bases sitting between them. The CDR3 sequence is CASSLTLASETQYF. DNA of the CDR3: TGTGCCAGCAGCTTAACTCTTGCCAGTGAGACCCAGTACTTC.

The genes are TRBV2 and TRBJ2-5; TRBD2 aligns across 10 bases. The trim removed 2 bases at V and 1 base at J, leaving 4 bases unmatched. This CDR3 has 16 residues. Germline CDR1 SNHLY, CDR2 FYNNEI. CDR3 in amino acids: CASSEWVAGGQETQYF. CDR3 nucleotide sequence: TGTGCCAGCAGTGAATGGGTAGCGGGGGGCCAAGAGACCCAGTACTTC. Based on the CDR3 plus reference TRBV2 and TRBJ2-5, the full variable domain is EPEVTQTPSHQVTQMGQEVILRCVPISNHLYFYWYRQILGQKVEFLVSFYNNEISEKSEIFDDQFSVERPDGSNFTLKIRSTKLEDSAMYFCASSEWVAGGQETQYFGPGTRLLVL.

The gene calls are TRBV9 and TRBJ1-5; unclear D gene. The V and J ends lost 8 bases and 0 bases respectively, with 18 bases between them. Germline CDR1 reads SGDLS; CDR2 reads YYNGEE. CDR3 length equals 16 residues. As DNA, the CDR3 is TGTGCCAGAGCCCTCTCGATTGACTATAGCAATCAGCCCCAGCATTTT. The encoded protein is CARALSIDYSNQPQHF.

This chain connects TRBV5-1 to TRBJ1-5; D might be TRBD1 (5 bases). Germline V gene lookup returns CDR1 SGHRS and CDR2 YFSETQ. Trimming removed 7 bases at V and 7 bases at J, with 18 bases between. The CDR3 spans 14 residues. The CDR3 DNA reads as TGCGCCAGCCTTCGCCGGGCAGGGCAACAGCCCCAGCATTTT. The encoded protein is CASLRRAGQQPQHF.

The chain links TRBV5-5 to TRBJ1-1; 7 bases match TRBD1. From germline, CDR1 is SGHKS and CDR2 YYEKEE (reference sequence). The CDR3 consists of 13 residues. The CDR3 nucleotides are TGTGCGACTAACCAGGGGGGCGGCACTGAAGCTTTCTTT. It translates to CATNQGGGTEAFF.

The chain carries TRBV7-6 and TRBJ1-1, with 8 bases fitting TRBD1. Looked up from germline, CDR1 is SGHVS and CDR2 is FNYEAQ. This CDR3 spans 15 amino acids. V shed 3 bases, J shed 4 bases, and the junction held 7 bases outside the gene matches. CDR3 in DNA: TGTGCCAGCAGCTTTGGACAGGGTCCGGGCACTGAAGCTTTCTTT. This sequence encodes CASSFGQGPGTEAFF.

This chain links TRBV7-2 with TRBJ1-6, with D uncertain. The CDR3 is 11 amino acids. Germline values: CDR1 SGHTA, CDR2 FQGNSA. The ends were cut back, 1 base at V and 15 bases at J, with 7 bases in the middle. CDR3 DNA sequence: TGTGCCAGCAGCTTAGGACATCTCCTCCACTTT. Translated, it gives CASSLGHLLHF.

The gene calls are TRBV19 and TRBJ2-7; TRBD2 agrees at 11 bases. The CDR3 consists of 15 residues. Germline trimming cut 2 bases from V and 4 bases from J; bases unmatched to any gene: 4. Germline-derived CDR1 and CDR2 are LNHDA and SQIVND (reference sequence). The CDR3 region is CASSISASGGYEQYF. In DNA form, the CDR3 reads TGTGCCAGTAGTATATCGGCTAGCGGGGGGTACGAGCAGTACTTC.